The clone carrying this T cell receptor (beta chain) occurred many times. Its antigen is not identified. These data are taken from a study of spatial heterogeneity in lung cancer. Study-level information: Averaged across combinations, each unique TCR and UMI pairing appeared more than ten times in raw reads, which were uncorrected. Regarding the study as a whole: Ubiquitous expanded tumor TCRs were seen in blood more at resection than at follow-up.

Time point meaning: sample taken at primary tumor resection. In each case, whole RNA from tumor, nontumor lung or frozen PBMC was sequenced unsorted. Donors were over 70 untreated early-stage non-small cell lung cancer patients. Every TCR cDNA molecule bore a unique molecular identifier. From the 5' RACE reads, TCRdb called clonotypes with MiXCR, one entry per CDR3 protein. The sample holds approximately 8,100 distinct CDR3 sequences, less than 9% seen once. From germline, CDR1 is SGHKS and CDR2 YYEKEE (reference sequence). This CDR3 spans 15 amino acids. V was trimmed by 2 bases and J by 0 bases, leaving 11 bases between them.

The receptor was derived from a female donor with early-stage non-small cell lung cancer. The sequencing used PBMCs, collected at surgery. The chain uses TRBV5-5 and TRBJ1-1; the D is unclear. The CDR3 sequence: CASSLQGLMNTEAFF. The CDR3 nucleotides are TGTGCCAGCAGCTTACAAGGGTTGATGAACACTGAAGCTTTCTTT.